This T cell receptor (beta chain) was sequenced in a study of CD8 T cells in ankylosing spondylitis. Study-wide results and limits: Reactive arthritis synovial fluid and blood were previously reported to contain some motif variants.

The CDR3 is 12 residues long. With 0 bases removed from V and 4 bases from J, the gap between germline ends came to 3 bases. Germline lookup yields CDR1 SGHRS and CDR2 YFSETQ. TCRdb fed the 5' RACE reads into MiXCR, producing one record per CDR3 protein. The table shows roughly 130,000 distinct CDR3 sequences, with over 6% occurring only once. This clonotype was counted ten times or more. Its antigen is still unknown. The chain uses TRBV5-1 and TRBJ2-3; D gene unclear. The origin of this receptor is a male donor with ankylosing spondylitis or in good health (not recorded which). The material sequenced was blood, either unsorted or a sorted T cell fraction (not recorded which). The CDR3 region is CASSLESDTQYF. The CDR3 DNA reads TGCGCCAGCAGCTTGGAGTCAGATACGCAGTATTTT.